These 23 T cell receptor beta chains came from one sample sequenced in a study of CD8 T cells in ankylosing spondylitis. TCRdb recomputed calls from the 5' RACE reads with MiXCR, one row per CDR3 protein. The table lists some 130,000 distinct CDR3 sequences, roughly 6.6% of them singletons. The sequenced sample consisted of blood, either unsorted or a sorted T cell fraction (not recorded which). The origin of the receptors is a female donor with ankylosing spondylitis or in good health (not recorded which).

This clonotype was found many times. The chain carries TRBV20-1 and TRBJ2-5; 9 bases line up with TRBD2. Germline assignment: CDR1 DFQATT and CDR2 SNEGSKA (reference sequence). After removal of 6 bases from V and 5 bases from J, the junction contained 7 bases not matched to a gene. The CDR3 contains 13 residues. The CDR3 nucleotides read TGCAGTGCGCAGACTAGCGGTGGCGAGACCCAGTACTTC. Translation: CSAQTSGGETQYF.

The table lists this clonotype with many counts. V and J are TRBV15 and TRBJ1-6, with D perhaps matching TRBD1 (5 bases). Between the trimmed V and J ends, which lost 1 base and 0 bases, there was a span of 16 bases. Germline V gene sequence: CDR1 LNHNV, CDR2 YYDKDF (reference sequence). The length of the CDR3 is 19 residues. The CDR3 bases are TGTGCCACCAGCAGAGGCCGGGGACGGTCAAGCTCCTATAATTCACCCCTCCACTTT. Its protein is CATSRGRGRSSSYNSPLHF.

This clonotype has a count of ten or more. The V gene is TRBV19, the J gene TRBJ1-2, with D perhaps TRBD1 (6 bases). V shed 3 bases and J shed 6 bases, with 14 bases lying between them. The length of the CDR3 is 14 residues. The germline gives CDR1 LNHDA, CDR2 SQIVND (reference sequence). This CDR3 reads CASSIPTGSHGYTF. The CDR3 region has the DNA TGTGCCAGTAGTATCCCTACAGGGAGCCATGGCTACACCTTC.

This clonotype was detected ten times or more. The V and J genes are TRBV19 and TRBJ1-2; maybe TRBD1 (5 bases). The V gene lost 5 bases and the J gene lost 2 bases, with 18 bases spanning the gap. Germline CDR1 and CDR2: LNHDA and SQIVND (reference sequence). The CDR3 has 16 residues. CDR3 DNA: TGTGCCAGTAGTCTCGGGGCAGGGTCGACGAACTATGGCTACACCTTC. It yields the protein CASSLGAGSTNYGYTF.

This clonotype has ten or more counts. J is TRBJ2-3 and V is TRBV20-1; 9 bases are a match to TRBD2. In germline, CDR1 is DFQATT, CDR2 SNEGSKA (reference sequence). After removal of 3 bases from V and 0 bases from J, the junction contained 7 bases not matched to a gene. CDR3 length equals 16 residues. CDR3 protein: CSARAGGLPSTDTQYF. Written as DNA, the CDR3 is TGCAGTGCTAGGGCGGGGGGGCTGCCCAGCACAGATACGCAGTATTTT.

This clonotype was detected a few times. The rearrangement uses TRBV5-1 and TRBJ2-7; 9 bases map to TRBD1. Germline trimming cut 0 bases from V and 7 bases from J; bases unmatched to any gene: 5. The CDR3 runs to 14 residues. Germline V lookup: CDR1 SGHRS, CDR2 YFSETQ. CDR3 sequence (DNA): TGCGCCAGCAGCTTGGACAGGGGGCATGAGGAGCAGTACTTC. Protein product: CASSLDRGHEEQYF. The variable domain in full, with the rest retrieved from reference TRBV5-1 and TRBJ2-7, is KAGVTQTPRYLIKTRGQQVTLSCSPISGHRSVSWYQQTPGQGLQFLFEYFSETQRNKGNFPGRFSGRQFSNSRSEMNVSTLELGDSALYLCASSLDRGHEEQYFGPGTRLTVT.

Concerning this clonotype: An end of the junction does not agree with germline; a read error may underlie this. The chain has TRBV20-1 and TRBJ2-1; a possible D gene is TRBD1 (6 bases). Per germline, CDR1 DFQATT and CDR2 SNEGSKA (reference sequence). There are 17 residues in the CDR3. CDR3 DNA sequence: TGCTGTGCGCCGCGTCGTCTTCAGGGGACAATCTACAATGAGCAGTTCTTC. It specifies CCAPRRLQGTIYNEQFF.

This clonotype appeared many times. V usage is TRBV24-1 and J usage is TRBJ2-2; maybe TRBD1 (6 bases). This CDR3 contains 16 residues. Trimming cost V 3 bases and J 3 bases, with 13 bases left between them. Germline assignment: CDR1 KGHDR and CDR2 SFDVKD. The CDR3 region has the DNA TGTGCCACCAGTGATAAGGGACAAACCTACACCGGGGAGCTGTTTTTT. Protein sequence: CATSDKGQTYTGELFF.

This clonotype was seen many times. The J gene is TRBJ1-1, the V gene TRBV5-1; no firm D call. Per germline, CDR1 SGHRS and CDR2 YFSETQ. Trimming pared 5 bases from V and 1 base from J, leaving 15 bases between. The CDR3 totals 15 residues. CDR3 DNA sequence: TGCGCCAGCAGAAAGGACGGAGAGCCGAACACTGAAGCTTTCTTT. Its protein is CASRKDGEPNTEAFF.

The chain combines TRBV5-6 with TRBJ1-4; D is possibly TRBD1 (6 bases). V was clipped by 4 bases and J by 7 bases, with 14 bases between them. The germline gives CDR1 SGHDT, CDR2 YYEEEE. The CDR3 totals 14 residues. The CDR3 protein is CASSKQRTVEKLFF. In DNA form, the CDR3 reads TGTGCCAGCAGCAAGCAGAGGACAGTTGAAAAACTGTTTTTT.

This clonotype has at least ten counts. V and J are TRBV4-2 and TRBJ2-5, with 9 bases aligning to TRBD2. This CDR3 has 16 residues. Germline CDR1 reads LGHNA; CDR2 reads YNFKEQ. V gave up 1 base and J gave up 2 bases; unmatched junction bases: 5. CDR3 region: CASSQVRSGSQETQYF. DNA for the CDR3: TGTGCCAGCAGCCAAGTTCGTAGCGGGAGTCAAGAGACCCAGTACTTC.

This clonotype was seen repeatedly, ten times or more. This chain connects TRBV3-1 to TRBJ2-7, with D perhaps assigned TRBD1 or TRBD2 (5 bases each). From germline, CDR1 is LGHDT and CDR2 YNNKEL (reference sequence). CDR3 size: 15 residues. Trimming pared 3 bases from V and 2 bases from J, leaving 14 bases between. The chain's CDR3 is CASSQGEGPTYEQYF. The CDR3 DNA follows: TGTGCCAGCAGCCAGGGTGAGGGGCCAACCTACGAGCAGTACTTC.

This clonotype has ten or more counts. The rearrangement uses TRBV9 and TRBJ1-1; D is undetermined. V was clipped by 3 bases and J by 1 base, with 10 bases between them. CDR1 is SGDLS and CDR2 is YYNGEE in the germline V gene. This CDR3 contains 14 residues. CDR3 in DNA: TGTGCCAGCAGCGAGGCGGGAGCGAACACTGAAGCTTTCTTT. Its protein product is CASSEAGANTEAFF.

This clonotype was counted at least ten times. V and J are TRBV3-1 and TRBJ1-5; tentatively, D is TRBD1 (5 bases). The CDR3 is made up of 15 amino acids. The V gene lost 4 bases and the J gene lost 2 bases, with 12 bases spanning the gap. The germline V gene has CDR1 LGHDT and CDR2 YNNKEL (reference sequence). The CDR3 DNA reads TGTGCCAGCAGCCGGGGGAGAGCGGGCAATCAGCCCCAGCATTTT. It specifies CASSRGRAGNQPQHF.

This clonotype was counted between two and nine times. The rearrangement uses TRBV5-1 and TRBJ1-2, with TRBD1 matching 7 bases. Germline-derived CDR1 and CDR2 are SGHRS and YFSETQ. The CDR3 covers 11 residues. The ends lost 7 bases at V and 4 bases at J; junction bases unmatched: 1. The CDR3 sequence is CASGTAYGYTF. Written as DNA, the CDR3 is TGCGCCAGCGGGACAGCCTATGGCTACACCTTC.

The chain joins TRBV5-8 to TRBJ1-1, with D tentatively TRBD1 (5 bases). Looked up from germline, CDR1 is SGHTS and CDR2 is YDEGEE. Trimming removed 4 bases at V and 1 base at J, with 11 bases between. This CDR3 has 14 amino acids. Written as DNA, the CDR3 is TGTGCCAGCAGCCAGGGACTCCCGAACACTGAAGCTTTCTTT. Protein sequence: CASSQGLPNTEAFF.

This clonotype showed up just once. The V gene is TRBV24-1, the J gene TRBJ1-1; D gene uncertain. Germline CDR1 reads KGHDR; CDR2 reads SFDVKD. The V and J ends lost 9 bases and 1 base respectively, with 11 bases between them. The CDR3 is made up of 13 amino acids. CDR3 sequence (DNA): TGTGCCACCCCCGGACTGCCGAACACTGAAGCTTTCTTT. As protein: CATPGLPNTEAFF.

This clonotype was found many times. V is TRBV12-3 or TRBV12-4 and J is TRBJ2-6; D gene unclear. The V end was cut by 7 bases, the J end by 0 bases, with 4 bases between. The CDR3 covers 13 residues. Here the CDR3 reads CASTTSGANVLTF. CDR3 nucleotide sequence: TGTGCCAGCACCACCTCTGGGGCCAACGTCCTGACTTTC.

Concerning this clonotype itself: This may arise from a read error, as a much more abundant clone is one base away. V usage is TRBV6-1 and J usage is TRBJ2-7, with D perhaps matching TRBD1 (5 bases). This CDR3 region has 16 residues. Germline V lookup: CDR1 MNHNS, CDR2 SASEGT. The CDR3 loop is CANSEAQTDRNYEQYF. CDR3 nucleotides: TGTGCCAACAGTGAAGCTCAGACAGACCGAAACTACGAGCAGTACTTC.

This clonotype was observed many times. The chain combines TRBV12-3 or TRBV12-4 with TRBJ2-7; D possibly corresponds to TRBD1 (6 bases). This CDR3 is 14 amino acids long. V was pared by 4 bases and J by 0 bases, with 10 bases between. The CDR3 is CASSSDSSSYEQYF. The CDR3 bases are TGTGCCAGCAGTTCGGACAGTTCCTCCTACGAGCAGTACTTC.

This clonotype was recorded many times. This chain connects TRBV12-3 or TRBV12-4 to TRBJ2-2; 7 bases agree with TRBD2. This CDR3 region has 14 residues. V shed 6 bases and J 8 bases; nucleotides not matched to a gene: 9. The CDR3 sequence is CASSLGTKAGELFF. The CDR3 region has the DNA TGTGCCAGCAGCCTCGGGACTAAGGCTGGGGAGCTGTTTTTT.

This clonotype was seen at least ten times. The V gene is TRBV5-1, the J gene TRBJ2-3; TRBD1 or TRBD2 may be the D gene (5 bases each). Germline V CDR1 and CDR2: SGHRS, YFSETQ. The germline V and J ends were trimmed by 4 bases and 6 bases, with 9 bases remaining between them. The CDR3 is made up of 12 amino acids. CDR3 nucleotides: TGCGCCAGCAGCCCGAGGGGCGATACGCAGTATTTT. Its protein product is CASSPRGDTQYF. The full variable domain, with the rest looked up from reference TRBV5-1 and TRBJ2-3, is KAGVTQTPRYLIKTRGQQVTLSCSPISGHRSVSWYQQTPGQGLQFLFEYFSETQRNKGNFPGRFSGRQFSNSRSEMNVSTLELGDSALYLCASSPRGDTQYFGPGTRLTVL.

This clonotype was found many times. This chain uses TRBV28 with TRBJ1-2; TRBD1 is a possible D gene (6 bases). The germline V gene has CDR1 MDHEN and CDR2 SYDVKM. This CDR3 comprises 14 residues. The V and J ends lost 4 bases and 5 bases respectively, with 14 bases between them. The CDR3 bases are TGTGCCAGCAGTTCGACAGGTTCACGGTATGGCTACACCTTC. Amino acids: CASSSTGSRYGYTF.